This T cell receptor beta chain was sequenced for a study of identical twins listed by TCRdb under 2016. Some background on the complete study: TCR alpha and beta repertoires from monozygotic twins, unrelated adults of various ages and cord blood were deep-sequenced to test whether fetal clonotypes persist. To rule out contamination, replicate twin experiments were performed at different times with different library preparation protocols. Results and caveats for the whole study, not just this receptor: Because the same donors could not be followed over many years, the conclusions depended on cross-sectional statistical analysis. In monozygotic twins, out-of-frame TCR alpha sharing was systematically underestimated by recombination models, although the models agreed with sharing between unrelated individuals. Out-of-frame TCR alpha sequences shared between twins showed an excess of low generation-probability sequences compared with coincidental sharing between unrelated individuals. Invariant T cells such as MAIT and iNKT could partly confound zero-insertion analyses, though diverse VJ usage argued against this for most clonotypes. Excess twin sharing in beta out-of-frame sequences was weaker because fewer shared sequences lowered the signal-to-noise ratio. Fewer insertions were carried by abundant cord blood beta clonotypes, a similar but weaker trend appeared in young adult naive repertoires, and no such trend appeared in memory repertoires.

Receptor amplification or capture employed 5' RACE. The data were produced on an Illumina HiSeq 2000. A universal primer binding site was introduced by template switching, and a unique molecular identifier was present in the final cDNA, enabling accurate counting of TCR cDNA molecules. First-strand cDNA for TCR alpha and beta chains was synthesized from specific primers in the conserved constant-segment region. To control for contamination, every cDNA library carried two barcodes: a SMART-Mk sample barcode plus Illumina barcodes. Two successive PCR steps introduced TruSeq adapter sequences along with Illumina sample barcodes. TCR alpha and beta cDNA libraries were sequenced on the Illumina HiSeq platform with custom primers. The authors' pipeline ran thus. Unique molecular identifiers were extracted from raw reads with MiGEC, and CDR3 positions were determined with MiXCR. For each individual, recombination models were inferred using an EM algorithm with the repgenHMM and IGoR tools. The analysis of shared clonotypes was done with the tcR package in R, with sharing normalized by the product of cloneset sizes. To study raw recombination without the effects of thymic and clonal selection, out-of-frame nonproductive sequences were analyzed. Clones were called with MiXCR by TCRdb after fastp trimmed the public reads at Q25, and only in-frame beta chains were retained. Identical CDR3 proteins give one entry, which carries the most common genes and DNA. The V and J calls follow TCRdb's processing rather than the paper's. For this sample the table gives some 1,700,000 distinct CDR3 sequences, of which around 29% were detected only once. The top ten clones comprise about 0.27% of the sample.

At least ten counts were recorded for this clonotype. No antigen is known for it. Qualities for individual bases were not recorded, and no much larger clone is one base off. The germline V gene specifies MDHEN as CDR1 and SYDVKM as CDR2. The CDR3 covers 13 residues, taking in both the cysteine and the phenylalanine. The kept DNA is CDR3 alone, 39 bases in frame from the first base. V was cut back by 6 bases and J by 3 bases, leaving a gap of 9 bases between them. All donors were healthy Caucasians. Sequencing was performed on cord blood. The TCR comes from a newborn girl in good health. The rearranged segments are TRBV28 and TRBJ2-1; no D segment can be confidently identified. The DNA sequence is as follows: TGTGCCAGCAGCCCCCCGGACTACAATGAGCAGTTCTTC. This encodes CASSPPDYNEQFF.